This T cell receptor beta chain was recorded in a study of CD8 T cells in ankylosing spondylitis listed by TCRdb under 2017. Notes on the research overall: T cell receptor beta repertoires were profiled in healthy donors and ankylosing spondylitis patients so that disease-linked TCR variants could be found. Peripheral blood was sampled, and synovial fluid was additionally collected from ankylosing spondylitis patients. In total, the full study cohort was made up of 108 healthy donors and about two dozen ankylosing spondylitis patients.

Instrument on record: Illumina HiSeq 2500. Quantitative 5'-RACE with molecular barcodes was the method used to prepare the TCR beta libraries. Per the source publication's procedure: A new computational method, built on a probabilistic model of VDJ rearrangement, was used to identify disease-linked TCR variants. Using fastp trimming at Q25 and MiXCR clonotype assembly, TCRdb reanalyzed the public sequencing data and kept in-frame beta chains. Identical CDR3 proteins give one entry, which carries the most common genes and DNA. The V and J calls here are based on TCRdb, not the publication. This sample has 200,000 to 250,000 distinct CDR3 sequences in its table, and about 7% of those were observed once. In total, the top ten clones hold 14% of the sample. Results the study describes overall, beyond this receptor: According to the report, matched synovial fluid samples from ankylosing spondylitis patients were significantly enriched for the disease-linked clones. A TCR beta motif of several highly homologous amino acid variants appeared characteristic of blood from ankylosing spondylitis patients. Some motif variants were previously reported in synovial fluid and blood of reactive arthritis patients, suggesting common disease-initiation mechanisms. The disease-linked clones had a CD8+ phenotype and were found at relatively low frequencies in peripheral blood.

The V end gives up 5 bases and the J end 8 bases, leaving 12 bases in the junction not matched to a gene. The CDR3 has 15 amino acids, counting the end cysteine and phenylalanine. Only the CDR3 part of the read is kept: 45 bases, read in frame from the first base. Sequences SEHNR (CDR1) and FQNEAQ (CDR2) are obtained from the germline V gene (reference sequence). Regarding this clonotype: No antigen is known for it. There are no base qualities to consult, and no much larger clone falls within one base.

Sequencing was performed on blood, either unsorted or a sorted T cell fraction (not recorded which). The receptor was isolated from a male donor with ankylosing spondylitis. Recombination connected TRBV7-9 to TRBJ1-2, and 9 junction bases match TRBD1. CDR3 loop: CASSLPGQGPEGYTF. The sequenced DNA: TGTGCCAGCAGCCTTCCGGGACAGGGCCCGGAAGGCTACACCTTC.